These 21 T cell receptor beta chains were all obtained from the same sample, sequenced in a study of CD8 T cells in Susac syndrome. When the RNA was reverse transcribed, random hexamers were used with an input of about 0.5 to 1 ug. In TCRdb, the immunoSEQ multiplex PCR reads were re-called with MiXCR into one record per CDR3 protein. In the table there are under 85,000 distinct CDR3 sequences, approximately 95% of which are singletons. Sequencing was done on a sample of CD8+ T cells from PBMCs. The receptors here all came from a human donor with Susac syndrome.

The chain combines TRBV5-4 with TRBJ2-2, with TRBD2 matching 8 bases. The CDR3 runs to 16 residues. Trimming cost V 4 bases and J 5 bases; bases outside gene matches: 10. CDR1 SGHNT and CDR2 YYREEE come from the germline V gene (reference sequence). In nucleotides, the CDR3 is TGTGCCAGCAGCCCTCGTTTAGCGGGGCAGACCGGGGAGCTGTTTTTT. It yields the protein CASSPRLAGQTGELFF. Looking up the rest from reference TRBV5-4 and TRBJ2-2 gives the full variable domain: ETGVTQSPTHLIKTRGQQVTLRCSSQSGHNTVSWYQQALGQGPQFIFQYYREEENGRGNFPPRFSGLQFPNYSSELNVNALELDDSALYLCASSPRLAGQTGELFFGEGSRLTVL.

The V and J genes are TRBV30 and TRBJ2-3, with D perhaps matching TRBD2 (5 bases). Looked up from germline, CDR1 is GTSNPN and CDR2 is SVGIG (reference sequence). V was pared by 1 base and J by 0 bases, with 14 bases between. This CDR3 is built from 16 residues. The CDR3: CAWSAKDSSSTDTQYF. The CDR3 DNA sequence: TGTGCCTGGAGTGCTAAGGACTCTTCTAGCACAGATACGCAGTATTTT.

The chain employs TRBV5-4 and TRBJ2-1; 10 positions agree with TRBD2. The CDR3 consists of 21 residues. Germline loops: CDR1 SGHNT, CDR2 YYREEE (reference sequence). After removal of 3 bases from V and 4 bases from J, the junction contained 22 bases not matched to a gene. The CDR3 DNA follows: TGTGCCAGCAGCTGGGGGTTGGGGAATACCCCGGCTAGCGGGGGATACAATGAGCAGTTCTTC. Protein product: CASSWGLGNTPASGGYNEQFF.

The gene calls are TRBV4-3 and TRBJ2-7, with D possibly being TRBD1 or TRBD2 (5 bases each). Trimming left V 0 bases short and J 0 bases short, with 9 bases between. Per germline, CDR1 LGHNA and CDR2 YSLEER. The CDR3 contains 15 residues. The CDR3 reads CASSQDEGSSYEQYF. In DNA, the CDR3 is TGCGCCAGCAGCCAAGATGAGGGGAGCTCCTACGAGCAGTACTTC.

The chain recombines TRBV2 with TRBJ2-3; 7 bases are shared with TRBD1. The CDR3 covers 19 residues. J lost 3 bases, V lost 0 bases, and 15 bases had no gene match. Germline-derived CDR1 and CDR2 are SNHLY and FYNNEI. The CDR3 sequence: CASSEADLRGTVSTDTQYF. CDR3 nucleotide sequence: TGTGCCAGCAGTGAAGCGGATTTAAGGGGGACAGTGTCGACAGATACGCAGTATTTT.

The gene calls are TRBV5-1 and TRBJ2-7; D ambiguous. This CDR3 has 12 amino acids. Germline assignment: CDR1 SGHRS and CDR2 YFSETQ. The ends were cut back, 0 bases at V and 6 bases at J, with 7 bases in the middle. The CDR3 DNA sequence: TGCGCCAGCAGCTTGGAAGGAACCGAGCAGTACTTC. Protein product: CASSLEGTEQYF.

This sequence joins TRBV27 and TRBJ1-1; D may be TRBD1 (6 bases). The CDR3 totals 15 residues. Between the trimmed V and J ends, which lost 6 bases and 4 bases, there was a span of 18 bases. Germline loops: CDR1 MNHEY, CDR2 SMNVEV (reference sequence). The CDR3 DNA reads TGTGCCAGCAGCACGTCACAGGGTTTGAGCACTGAAGCTTTCTTT. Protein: CASSTSQGLSTEAFF.

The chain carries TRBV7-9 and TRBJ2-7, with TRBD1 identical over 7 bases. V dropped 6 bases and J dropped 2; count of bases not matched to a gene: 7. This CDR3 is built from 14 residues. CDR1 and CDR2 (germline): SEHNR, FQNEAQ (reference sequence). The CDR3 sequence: CASSSGTAPYEQYF. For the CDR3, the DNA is TGTGCCAGCAGTTCCGGGACAGCACCCTACGAGCAGTACTTC.

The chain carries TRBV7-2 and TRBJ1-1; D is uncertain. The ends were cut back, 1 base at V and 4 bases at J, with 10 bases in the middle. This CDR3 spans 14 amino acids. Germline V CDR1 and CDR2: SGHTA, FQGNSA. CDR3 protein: CASSLGQDVTEAFF. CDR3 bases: TGTGCCAGCAGCTTAGGGCAGGATGTCACTGAAGCTTTCTTT.

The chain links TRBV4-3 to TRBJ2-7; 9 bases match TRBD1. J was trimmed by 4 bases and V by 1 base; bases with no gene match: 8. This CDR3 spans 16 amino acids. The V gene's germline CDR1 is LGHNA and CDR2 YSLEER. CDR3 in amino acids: CASSQARDREMYEQYF. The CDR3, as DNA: TGCGCCAGCAGCCAAGCAAGGGACAGGGAAATGTACGAGCAGTACTTC.

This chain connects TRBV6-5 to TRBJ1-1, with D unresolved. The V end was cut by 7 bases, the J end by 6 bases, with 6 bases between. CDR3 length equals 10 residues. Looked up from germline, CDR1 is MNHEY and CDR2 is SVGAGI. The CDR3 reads CASMGSEAFF. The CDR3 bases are TGTGCCAGCATGGGTTCTGAAGCTTTCTTT.

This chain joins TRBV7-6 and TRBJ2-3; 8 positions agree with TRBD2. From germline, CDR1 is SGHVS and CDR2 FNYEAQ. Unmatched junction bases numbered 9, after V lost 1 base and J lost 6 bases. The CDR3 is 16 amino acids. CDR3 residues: CASSLVGREVADTQYF. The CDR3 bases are TGTGCCAGCAGCTTAGTGGGGCGGGAGGTGGCGGATACGCAGTATTTT.

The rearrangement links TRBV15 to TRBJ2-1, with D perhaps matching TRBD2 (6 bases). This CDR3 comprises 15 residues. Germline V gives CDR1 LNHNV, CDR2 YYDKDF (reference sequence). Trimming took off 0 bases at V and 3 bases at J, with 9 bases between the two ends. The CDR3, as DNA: TGTGCCACCAGCAGAGAAGCGGGCCGCTACAATGAGCAGTTCTTC. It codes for CATSREAGRYNEQFF.

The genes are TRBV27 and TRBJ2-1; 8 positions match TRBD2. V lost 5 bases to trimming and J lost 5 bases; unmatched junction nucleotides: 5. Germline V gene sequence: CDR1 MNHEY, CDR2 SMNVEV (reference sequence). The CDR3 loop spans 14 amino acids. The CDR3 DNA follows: TGTGCCAGCAGTCATAGCGGGATTAACAATGAGCAGTTCTTC. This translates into CASSHSGINNEQFF.

The CDR3: CASSQDMALNTEAFF. The DNA for the CDR3 is TGTGCCAGCAGCCAAGATATGGCTTTGAACACTGAAGCTTTCTTT. The rearrangement uses TRBV14 and TRBJ1-1; D unclear. Germline values: CDR1 SGHDN, CDR2 FVKESK. Trimming removed 0 bases at V and 0 bases at J, with 8 bases between. The CDR3 spans 15 residues.

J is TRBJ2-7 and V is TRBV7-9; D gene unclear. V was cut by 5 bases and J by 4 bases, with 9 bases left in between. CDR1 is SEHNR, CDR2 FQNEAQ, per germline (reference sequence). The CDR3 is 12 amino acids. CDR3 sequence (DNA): TGTGCCAGCAGCATGAGTTCTTACGAGCAGTACTTC. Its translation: CASSMSSYEQYF.

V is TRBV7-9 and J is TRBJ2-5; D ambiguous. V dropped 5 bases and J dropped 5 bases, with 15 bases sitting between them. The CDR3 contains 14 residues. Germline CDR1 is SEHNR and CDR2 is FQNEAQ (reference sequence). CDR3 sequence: CASSPDGRRETQYF. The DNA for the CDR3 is TGTGCCAGCAGCCCCGACGGGCGCCGGGAGACCCAGTACTTC.

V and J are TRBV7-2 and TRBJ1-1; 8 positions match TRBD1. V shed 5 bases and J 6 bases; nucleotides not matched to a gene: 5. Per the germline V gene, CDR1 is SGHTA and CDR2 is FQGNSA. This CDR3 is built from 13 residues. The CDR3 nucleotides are TGTGCCAGCAGCCCCGGACAGGGAGCTGAAGCTTTCTTT. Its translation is CASSPGQGAEAFF.

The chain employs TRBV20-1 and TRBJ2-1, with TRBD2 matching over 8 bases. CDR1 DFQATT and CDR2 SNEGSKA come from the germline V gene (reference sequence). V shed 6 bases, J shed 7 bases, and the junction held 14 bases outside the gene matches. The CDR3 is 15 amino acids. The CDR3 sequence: CSARLAGRVENEQFF. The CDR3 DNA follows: TGCAGTGCCCGGTTAGCGGGACGAGTGGAGAATGAGCAGTTCTTC.

DNA of the CDR3: TGTGCCAGTAGTACCTCTAGCGACCGGGTGGAGTTCTTC. Protein sequence: CASSTSSDRVEFF. The genes are TRBV19 and TRBJ2-1, with D tentatively TRBD2 (6 bases). This CDR3 region has 13 residues. Germline V gene sequence: CDR1 LNHDA, CDR2 SQIVND (reference sequence). V lost 4 bases and J 14 bases, leaving 18 bases between the germline ends.

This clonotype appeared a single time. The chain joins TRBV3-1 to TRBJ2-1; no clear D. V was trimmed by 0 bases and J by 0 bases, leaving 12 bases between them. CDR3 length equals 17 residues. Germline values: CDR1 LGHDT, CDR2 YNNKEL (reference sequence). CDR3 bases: TGTGCCAGCAGCCAAGATCGTCCAGGCAGCTCCTACAATGAGCAGTTCTTC. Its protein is CASSQDRPGSSYNEQFF.